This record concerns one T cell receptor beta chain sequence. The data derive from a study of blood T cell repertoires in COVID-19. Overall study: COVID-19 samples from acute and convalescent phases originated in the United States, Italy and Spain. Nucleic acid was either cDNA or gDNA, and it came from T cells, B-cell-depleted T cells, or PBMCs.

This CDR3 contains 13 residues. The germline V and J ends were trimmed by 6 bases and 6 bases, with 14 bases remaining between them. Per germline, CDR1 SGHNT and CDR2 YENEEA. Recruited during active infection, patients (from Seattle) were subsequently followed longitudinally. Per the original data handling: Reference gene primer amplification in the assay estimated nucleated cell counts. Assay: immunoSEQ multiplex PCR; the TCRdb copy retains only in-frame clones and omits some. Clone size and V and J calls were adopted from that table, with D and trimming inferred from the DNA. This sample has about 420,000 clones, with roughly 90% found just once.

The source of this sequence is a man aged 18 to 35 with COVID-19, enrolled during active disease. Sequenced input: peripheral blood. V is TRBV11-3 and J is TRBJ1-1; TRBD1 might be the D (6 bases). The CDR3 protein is CASSSKTGSEAFF. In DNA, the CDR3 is TGTGCCAGCAGTAGCAAAACAGGGTCTGAAGCTTTCTTT.